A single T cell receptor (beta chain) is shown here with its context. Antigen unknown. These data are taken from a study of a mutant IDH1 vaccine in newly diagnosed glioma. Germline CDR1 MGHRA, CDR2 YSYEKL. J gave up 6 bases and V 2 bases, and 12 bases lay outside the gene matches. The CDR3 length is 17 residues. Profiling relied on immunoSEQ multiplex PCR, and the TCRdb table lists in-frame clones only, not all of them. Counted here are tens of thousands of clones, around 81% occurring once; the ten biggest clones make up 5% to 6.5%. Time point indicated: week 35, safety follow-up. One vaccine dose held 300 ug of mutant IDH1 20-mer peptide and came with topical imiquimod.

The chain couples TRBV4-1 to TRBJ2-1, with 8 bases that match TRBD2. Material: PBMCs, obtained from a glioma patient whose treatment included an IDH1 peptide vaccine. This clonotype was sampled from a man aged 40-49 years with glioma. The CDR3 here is CASSQPRTSIITNEQFF. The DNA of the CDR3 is TGCGCCAGCAGCCAACCCCGGACTAGCATAATTACCAATGAGCAGTTCTTC.